One and the same sample provided the 6 T cell receptor beta chains below, sequenced in a study of shared clonotypes between healthy human individuals. The protocol was immunoSEQ multiplex PCR, while the TCRdb copy is restricted to in-frame clones and leaves out a portion. This table has about 1 million clones, 70% to 80% appearing once. The source material was memory CD4+ T cells sorted from blood. The subset is: CD45RA-negative fraction. These receptors came from a man between 18 and 29 years old in good health.

The chain carries TRBV7-3 and TRBJ2-5; D is undetermined. The CDR3 sequence is 14 residues long. From germline, CDR1 is SGHTA and CDR2 FQGTGA. The germline V and J ends were trimmed by 2 bases and 5 bases, with 12 bases remaining between them. CDR3 bases: TGTGCCAGCAGCTTACTCGGTTCTGGTGAGACCCAGTACTTC. Translated: CASSLLGSGETQYF.

V gene TRBV4-3 combines with J gene TRBJ2-3; 7 nucleotides agree with TRBD1. Germline loops: CDR1 LGHNA, CDR2 YSLEER. This CDR3 contains 17 residues. The trim removed 0 bases at V and 1 base at J, leaving 7 bases unmatched. The CDR3 spells CASSQDRGQLGTDTQYF. The CDR3 bases are TGCGCCAGCAGCCAAGATAGGGGACAGTTGGGCACAGATACGCAGTATTTT.

This chain joins TRBV19 and TRBJ1-4, with D possibly being TRBD1 (5 bases). V was shortened by 3 bases and J by 8 bases, with 10 bases between the two germline ends. CDR1 LNHDA and CDR2 SQIVND come from the germline V gene (reference sequence). The CDR3 is 13 residues long. The CDR3 protein is CASSILRGEKLFF. The CDR3 coding sequence is TGTGCCAGTAGTATCCTAAGGGGCGAAAAACTGTTTTTT. Using reference TRBV19 and TRBJ1-4 for the parts outside the CDR3, the full variable domain is DGGITQSPKYLFRKEGQNVTLSCEQNLNHDAMYWYRQDPGQGLRLIYYSQIVNDFQKGDIAEGYSVSREKKESFPLTVTSAQKNPTAFYLCASSILRGEKLFFGSGTQLSVL.

In its sample, this clone was seen a few times. V gene TRBV30 combines with J gene TRBJ1-2; a weak D match, TRBD1 (6 bases). V was pared by 4 bases and J by 11 bases, with 23 bases between. This CDR3 has 14 amino acids. The V gene's germline CDR1 is GTSNPN and CDR2 SVGIG (reference sequence). DNA for the CDR3: TGTGCCTGGAACCTACTCAGGGGCCCCGTGTTATACACCTTC. It encodes CAWNLLRGPVLYTF.

This clone has only one observation. At one end the junction does not follow the germline gene, possibly because of a read error. This rearrangement joins TRBV6-1 to TRBJ2-7; no clear D. The CDR3 is made up of 15 amino acids. Germline V gene data show CDR1 as MNHNS and CDR2 as SASEGT. The CDR3 nucleotides read TGTGCCAGCAGTGAGAAGGGTAGGGATCTCTACGGGCAGTACTTC. Its translation is CASSEKGRDLYGQYF.

Note on this clone: This CDR3 is also generated by other DNA sequences in the sample. The chain recombines TRBV18 with TRBJ1-2, with 7 bases matching TRBD1. This CDR3 contains 14 residues. Trimming cost V 3 bases and J 0 bases; bases outside gene matches: 1. Looked up from germline, CDR1 is KGHSH and CDR2 is LQKENI. The CDR3: CASSPGQSNYGYTF. CDR3 nucleotide sequence: TGTGCCAGCTCACCGGGACAGTCTAACTATGGCTACACCTTC.